What follows is one T cell receptor beta chain and its context. The sample belongs to a study of blood T cells in healthy people across ages. Looked up from germline, CDR1 is MNHEY and CDR2 is SMNVEV (reference sequence). The V end was cut by 6 bases, the J end by 0 bases, with 9 bases between. The CDR3 is 14 amino acids. PCR was performed a second time for about 6 to 12 cycles using a sample-barcoded 5' primer and a J-beta primer mix. One entry per CDR3 protein, called by TCRdb with MiXCR from the 5' RACE reads. The sample shows about 800,000 distinct CDR3 sequences, about half of them seen only once.

The sequence came from an older man in good health. This chain connects TRBV27 to TRBJ2-1; D perhaps matches TRBD1 (6 bases). Sequencing used blood. CDR3: CASRWTDSYNEQFF. For the CDR3, the DNA is TGTGCCAGCAGGTGGACAGACTCCTACAATGAGCAGTTCTTC.